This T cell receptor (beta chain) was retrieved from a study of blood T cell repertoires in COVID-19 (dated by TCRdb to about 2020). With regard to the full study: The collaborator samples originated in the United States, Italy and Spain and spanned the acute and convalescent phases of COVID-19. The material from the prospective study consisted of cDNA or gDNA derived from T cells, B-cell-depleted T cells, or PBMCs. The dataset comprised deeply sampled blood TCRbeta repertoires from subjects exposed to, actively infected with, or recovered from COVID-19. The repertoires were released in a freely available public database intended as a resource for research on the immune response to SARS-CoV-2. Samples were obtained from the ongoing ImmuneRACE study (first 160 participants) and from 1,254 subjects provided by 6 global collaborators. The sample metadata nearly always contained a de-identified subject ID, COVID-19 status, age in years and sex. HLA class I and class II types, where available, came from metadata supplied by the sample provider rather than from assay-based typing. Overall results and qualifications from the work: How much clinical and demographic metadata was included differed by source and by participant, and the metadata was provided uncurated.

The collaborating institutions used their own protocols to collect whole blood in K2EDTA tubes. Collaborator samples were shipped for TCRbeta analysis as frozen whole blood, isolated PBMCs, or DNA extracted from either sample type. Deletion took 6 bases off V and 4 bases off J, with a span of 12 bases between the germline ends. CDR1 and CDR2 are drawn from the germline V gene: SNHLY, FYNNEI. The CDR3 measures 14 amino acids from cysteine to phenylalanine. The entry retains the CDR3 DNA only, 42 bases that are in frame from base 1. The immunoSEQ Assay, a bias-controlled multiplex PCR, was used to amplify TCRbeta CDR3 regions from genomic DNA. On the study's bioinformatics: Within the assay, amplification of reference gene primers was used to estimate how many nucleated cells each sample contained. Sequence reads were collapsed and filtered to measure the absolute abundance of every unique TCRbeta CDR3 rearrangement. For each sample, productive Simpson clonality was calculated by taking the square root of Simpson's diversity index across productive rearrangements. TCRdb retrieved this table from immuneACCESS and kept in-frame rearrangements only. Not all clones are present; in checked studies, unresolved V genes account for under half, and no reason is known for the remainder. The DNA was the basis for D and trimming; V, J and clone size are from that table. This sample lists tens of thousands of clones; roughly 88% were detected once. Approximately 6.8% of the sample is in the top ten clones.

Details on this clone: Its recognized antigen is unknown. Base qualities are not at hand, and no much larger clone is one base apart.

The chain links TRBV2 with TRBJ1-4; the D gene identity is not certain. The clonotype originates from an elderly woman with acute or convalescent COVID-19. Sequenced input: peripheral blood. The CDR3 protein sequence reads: CASRGGYHNEKLFF. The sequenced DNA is TGTGCCAGCAGGGGAGGGTACCATAATGAAAAACTGTTTTTT.